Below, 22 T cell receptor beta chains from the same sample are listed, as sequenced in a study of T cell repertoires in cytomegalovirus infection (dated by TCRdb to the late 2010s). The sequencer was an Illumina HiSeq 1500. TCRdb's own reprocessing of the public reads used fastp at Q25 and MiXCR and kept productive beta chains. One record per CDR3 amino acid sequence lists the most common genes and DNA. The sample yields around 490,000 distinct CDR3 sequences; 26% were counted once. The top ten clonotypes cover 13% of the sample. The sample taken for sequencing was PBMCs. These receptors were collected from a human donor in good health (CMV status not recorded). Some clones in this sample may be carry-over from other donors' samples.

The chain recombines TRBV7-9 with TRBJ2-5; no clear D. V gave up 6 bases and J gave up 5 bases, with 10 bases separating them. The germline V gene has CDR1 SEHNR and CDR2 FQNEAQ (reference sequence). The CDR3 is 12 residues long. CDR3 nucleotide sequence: TGTGCCAGCAGTTCCTTCGGGGAGACCCAGTACTTC. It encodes CASSSFGETQYF. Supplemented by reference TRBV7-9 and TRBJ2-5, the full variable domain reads DTGVSQNPRHKITKRGQNVTFRCDPISEHNRLYWYRQTLGQGPEFLTYFQNEAQLEKSRLLSDRFSAERPKGSFSTLEIQRTEQGDSAMYLCASSSFGETQYFGPGTRLLVL.

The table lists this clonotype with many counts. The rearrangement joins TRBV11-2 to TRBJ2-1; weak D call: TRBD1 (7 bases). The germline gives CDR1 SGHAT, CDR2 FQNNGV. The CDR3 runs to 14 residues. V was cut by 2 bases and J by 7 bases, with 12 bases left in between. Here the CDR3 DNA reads TGTGCCAGCAGCTTATTGGCAGGGGGGAATGAGCAGTTCTTC. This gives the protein CASSLLAGGNEQFF.

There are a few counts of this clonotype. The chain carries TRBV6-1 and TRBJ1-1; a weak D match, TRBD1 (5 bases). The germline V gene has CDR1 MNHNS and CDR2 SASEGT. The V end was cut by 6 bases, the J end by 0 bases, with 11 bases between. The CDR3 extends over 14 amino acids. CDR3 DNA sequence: TGTGCCAGCAGGGACGGACAAGTGAACACTGAAGCTTTCTTT. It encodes CASRDGQVNTEAFF.

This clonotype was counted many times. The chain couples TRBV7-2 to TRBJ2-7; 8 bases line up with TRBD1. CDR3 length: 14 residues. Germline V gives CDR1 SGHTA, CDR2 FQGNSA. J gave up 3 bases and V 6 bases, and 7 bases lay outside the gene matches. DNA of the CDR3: TGTGCCAGCAGTGCAGGGGGCTTGGTCTACGAGCAGTACTTC. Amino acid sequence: CASSAGGLVYEQYF.

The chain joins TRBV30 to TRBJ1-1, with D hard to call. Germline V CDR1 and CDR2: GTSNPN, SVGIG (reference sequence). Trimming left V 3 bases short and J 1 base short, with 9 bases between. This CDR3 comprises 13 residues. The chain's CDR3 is CAWSLEANTEAFF. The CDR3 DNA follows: TGTGCCTGGAGCCTGGAGGCGAACACTGAAGCTTTCTTT.

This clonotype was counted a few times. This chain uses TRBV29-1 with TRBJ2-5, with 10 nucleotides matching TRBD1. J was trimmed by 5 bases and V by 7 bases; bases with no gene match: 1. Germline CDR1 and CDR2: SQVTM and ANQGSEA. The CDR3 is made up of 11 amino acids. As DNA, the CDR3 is TGCAGCGGGACAGGGGGGGAGACCCAGTACTTC. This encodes CSGTGGETQYF.

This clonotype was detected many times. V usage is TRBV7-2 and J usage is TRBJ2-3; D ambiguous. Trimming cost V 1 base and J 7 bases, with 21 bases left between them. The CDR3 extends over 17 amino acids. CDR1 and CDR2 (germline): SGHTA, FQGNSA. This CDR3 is CASSLVSAVLGYNTQYF. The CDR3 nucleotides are TGTGCCAGCAGCTTAGTTTCGGCCGTTCTCGGTTACAATACGCAGTATTTT.

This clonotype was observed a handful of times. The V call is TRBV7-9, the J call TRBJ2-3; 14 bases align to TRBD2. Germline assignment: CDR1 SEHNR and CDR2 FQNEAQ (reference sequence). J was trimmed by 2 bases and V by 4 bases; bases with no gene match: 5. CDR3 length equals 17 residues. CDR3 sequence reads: CASSSGTSGRTTDTQYF. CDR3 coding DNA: TGTGCCAGCAGCTCGGGGACTAGCGGGAGAACCACAGATACGCAGTATTTT.

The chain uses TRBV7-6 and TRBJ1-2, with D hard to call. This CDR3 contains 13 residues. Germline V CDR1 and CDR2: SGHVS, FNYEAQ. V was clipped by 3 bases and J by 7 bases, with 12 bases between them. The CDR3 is CASSFAIVGGYTF. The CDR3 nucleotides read TGTGCCAGCAGCTTCGCCATCGTGGGTGGCTACACCTTC.

This chain's CDR3 is CASSQGGTSGSTGELFF. The CDR3 DNA follows: TGTGCCAGCAGCCAAGGAGGGACTAGCGGGAGCACCGGGGAGCTGTTTTTT. The rearrangement joins TRBV3-1 to TRBJ2-2; TRBD2 aligns across 14 bases. The CDR3 runs 17 residues. V was pared by 1 base and J by 4 bases, with 2 bases of the junction left unmatched. Germline V CDR1 and CDR2: LGHDT, YNNKEL (reference sequence).

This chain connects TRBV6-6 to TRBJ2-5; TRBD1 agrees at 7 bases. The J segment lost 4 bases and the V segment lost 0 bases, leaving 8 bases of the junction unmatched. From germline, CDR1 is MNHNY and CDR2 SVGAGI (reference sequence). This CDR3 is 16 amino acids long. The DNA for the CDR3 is TGTGCCAGCAGTTACTCGAGACAGGGATTGGGAGAGACCCAGTACTTC. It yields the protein CASSYSRQGLGETQYF.

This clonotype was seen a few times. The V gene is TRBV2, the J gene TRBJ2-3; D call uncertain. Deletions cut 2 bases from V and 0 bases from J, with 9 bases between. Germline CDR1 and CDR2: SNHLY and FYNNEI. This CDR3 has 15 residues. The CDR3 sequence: CASSESGLSTDTQYF. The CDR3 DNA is TGTGCCAGCAGTGAATCAGGTCTTAGCACAGATACGCAGTATTTT.

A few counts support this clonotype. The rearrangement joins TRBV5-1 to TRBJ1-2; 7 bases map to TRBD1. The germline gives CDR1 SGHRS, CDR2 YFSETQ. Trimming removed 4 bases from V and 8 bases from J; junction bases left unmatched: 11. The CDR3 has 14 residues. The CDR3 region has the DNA TGCGCCAGCAGCCCGATGGTAGGGGGCGAAGGCTACACCTTC. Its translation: CASSPMVGGEGYTF.

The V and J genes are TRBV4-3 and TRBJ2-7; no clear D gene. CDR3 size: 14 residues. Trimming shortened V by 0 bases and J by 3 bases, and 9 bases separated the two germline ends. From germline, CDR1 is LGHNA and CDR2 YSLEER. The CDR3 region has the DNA TGCGCCAGCAGCCAAGATGTCCTAGGCTACGAGCAGTACTTC. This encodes CASSQDVLGYEQYF.

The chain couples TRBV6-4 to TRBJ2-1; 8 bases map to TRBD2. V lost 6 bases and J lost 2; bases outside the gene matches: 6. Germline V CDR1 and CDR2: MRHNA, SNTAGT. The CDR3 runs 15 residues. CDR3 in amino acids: CASSSVAGPYNEQFF. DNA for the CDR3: TGTGCCAGCAGCTCGGTAGCGGGACCCTACAATGAGCAGTTCTTC.

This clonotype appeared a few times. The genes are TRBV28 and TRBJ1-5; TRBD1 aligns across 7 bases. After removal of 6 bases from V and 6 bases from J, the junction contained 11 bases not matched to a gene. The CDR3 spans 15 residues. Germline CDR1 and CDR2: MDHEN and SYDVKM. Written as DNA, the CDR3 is TGTGCCAGCAGCCCCGACAGGGCCGGGGCTCAGCCCCAGCATTTT. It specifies CASSPDRAGAQPQHF.

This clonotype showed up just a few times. The CDR3 here is CASSSIVLQGGYGYTF. The CDR3 DNA reads as TGTGCCAGCAGTTCCATAGTCCTACAGGGAGGCTATGGCTACACCTTC. The V and J genes are TRBV6-5 and TRBJ1-2, with D possibly matching TRBD1 (6 bases). V was shortened by 4 bases and J by 4 bases, with 19 bases between the two germline ends. This CDR3 spans 16 amino acids. CDR1 and CDR2 (germline): MNHEY, SVGAGI.

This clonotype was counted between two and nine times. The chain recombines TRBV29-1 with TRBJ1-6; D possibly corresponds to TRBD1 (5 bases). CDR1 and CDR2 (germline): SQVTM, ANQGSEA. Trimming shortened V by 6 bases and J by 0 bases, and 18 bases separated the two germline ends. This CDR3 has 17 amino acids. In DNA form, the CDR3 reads TGCAGCGTCGAGCGGCTGGACACTAGCTCCTATAATTCACCCCTCCACTTT. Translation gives CSVERLDTSSYNSPLHF. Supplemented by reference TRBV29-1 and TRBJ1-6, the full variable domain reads SAVISQKPSRDICQRGTSLTIQCQVDSQVTMMFWYRQQPGQSLTLIATANQGSEATYESGFVIDKFPISRPNLTFSTLTVSNMSPEDSSIYLCSVERLDTSSYNSPLHFGNGTRLTVT.

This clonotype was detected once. CDR3 amino acids: CASSLRSWNSNEKLFF. The CDR3 DNA sequence: TGTGCCAGCAGCTTAAGGAGCTGGAACTCTAATGAAAAACTGTTTTTT. The chain has TRBV7-2 and TRBJ1-4; no firm D call. The CDR3 is made up of 16 amino acids. In germline, CDR1 is SGHTA, CDR2 FQGNSA. The V gene lost 2 bases and the J gene lost 3 bases, with 13 bases spanning the gap. The whole variable domain, remainder taken from reference TRBV7-2 and TRBJ1-4, is GAGVSQSPSNKVTEKGKDVELRCDPISGHTALYWYRQSLGQGLEFLIYFQGNSAPDKSGLPSDRFSAERTGGSVSTLTIQRTQQEDSAVYLCASSLRSWNSNEKLFFGSGTQLSVL.

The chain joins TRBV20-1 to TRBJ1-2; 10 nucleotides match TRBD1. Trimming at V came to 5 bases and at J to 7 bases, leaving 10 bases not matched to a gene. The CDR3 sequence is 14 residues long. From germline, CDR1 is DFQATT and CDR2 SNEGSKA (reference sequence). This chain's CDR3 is CSAFDRDRGSGYTF. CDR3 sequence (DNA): TGCAGTGCTTTCGACCGGGACAGGGGAAGTGGCTACACCTTC.

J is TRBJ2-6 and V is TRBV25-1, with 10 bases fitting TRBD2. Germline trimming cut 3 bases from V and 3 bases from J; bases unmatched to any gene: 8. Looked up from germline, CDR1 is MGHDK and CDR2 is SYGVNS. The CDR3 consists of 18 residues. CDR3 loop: CASSEGSSGSGGANVLTF. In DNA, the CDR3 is TGTGCCAGCAGTGAGGGGTCTAGCGGGAGTGGTGGGGCCAACGTCCTGACTTTC.

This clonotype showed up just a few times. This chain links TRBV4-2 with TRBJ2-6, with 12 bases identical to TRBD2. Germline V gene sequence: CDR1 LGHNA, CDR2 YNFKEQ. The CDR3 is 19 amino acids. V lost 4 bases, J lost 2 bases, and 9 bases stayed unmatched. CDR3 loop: CASSRGLAGRGAGANVLTF. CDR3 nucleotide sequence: TGTGCCAGCAGCCGAGGACTAGCGGGACGGGGGGCTGGGGCCAACGTCCTGACTTTC.